The present T cell receptor beta chain was sequenced within a study of blood T cell repertoires in COVID-19. Study context: Samples taken during acute and convalescent COVID-19 were collected in the United States, Italy and Spain.

Original processing methods: Amplified reference gene primers provided the basis for estimating nucleated cell counts. TCRdb's table, derived via immunoSEQ multiplex PCR, lists solely in-frame clones and lacks some. D and trimming come from the DNA, and the V and J calls and clone size come from that table. Here the sample spans 400,000 or so clones, 80% to 90% being singletons. The germline V gene has CDR1 SGHVS and CDR2 FQNEAQ. This CDR3 comprises 15 residues. J was trimmed by 6 bases and V by 6 bases; bases with no gene match: 10. The chain joins TRBV7-8 to TRBJ2-7, with 11 bases lining up with TRBD2. This TCR was recovered from a man aged 30 to 45 who had recovered from COVID-19. What was sequenced was PBMCs or T cells enriched from blood (not recorded which). The CDR3 DNA reads TGTGCCAGCAGAGATGAACTAGCGGGAGTGGGCGAGCAGTACTTC. Encoded protein: CASRDELAGVGEQYF.